This TCR beta chain was identified during a study of blood T cell repertoires in COVID-19. About the research overall: Researchers got acute and convalescent COVID-19 samples from the United States, Italy and Spain.

The germline V and J ends were trimmed by 5 bases and 3 bases, with 19 bases remaining between them. The CDR3 covers 16 residues. Germline CDR1 and CDR2: SGHTA and FQGTGA. Only in-frame clones appear in the TCRdb table, and some are missing; sequencing was by immunoSEQ multiplex PCR. The repertoire holds around 62,000 clones, with 85% as singletons. Only one count was recorded for this clone. The receptor comes from a man over 45 with acute or convalescent COVID-19. The chain has TRBV7-3 and TRBJ1-1; D uncertain. The sample taken for sequencing was peripheral blood. In DNA form, the CDR3 reads TGTGCCAGCAGCGGAGATATCTTTCGTGGTTACACTGAAGCTTTCTTT. Residues: CASSGDIFRGYTEAFF.